The 13 T cell receptor beta chains below all came from one sample that was sequenced in a study of beta chain features in type 1 diabetes. Their antigens are not known. Every isolated RNA sample was fully reverse transcribed, so sequencing captured expressed TCRB transcripts. Sequencing used immunoSEQ multiplex PCR; TCRdb keeps in-frame clones, though not all of them. The sample records 150,000 to 200,000 clones, 63% being singletons. Study-level points and caveats: Among all four CD4+ subsets, Type 1 diabetes patients had TCRB CDR3s that were moderately but significantly shorter.

The sample consisted of naive CD4+ T cells from blood. The source is a man between 25 and 39 years old with type 1 diabetes.

V is TRBV7-9 and J is TRBJ1-6, with no clear D. This CDR3 contains 13 residues. Germline CDR1 and CDR2: SEHNR and FQNEAQ (reference sequence). V shed 7 bases and J shed 8 bases, with 12 bases lying between them. This CDR3 is CASTATRDSPLHF. The CDR3 region has the DNA TGTGCCAGCACCGCAACCCGGGATTCACCCCTCCACTTT.

CDR3: CASGPGEYEQYF. In DNA, the CDR3 is TGTGCCAGCGGTCCGGGCGAGTACGAGCAGTACTTC. The gene calls are TRBV2 and TRBJ2-7; no clear D. The V end was cut by 8 bases, the J end by 4 bases, with 12 bases between. The CDR3 consists of 12 residues. The germline V gene encodes CDR1 SNHLY and CDR2 FYNNEI.

The gene calls are TRBV9 and TRBJ2-5; D is unclear. V was clipped by 0 bases and J by 3 bases, with 6 bases between them. Germline loops: CDR1 SGDLS, CDR2 YYNGEE. The CDR3 runs to 13 residues. The CDR3 bases are TGTGCCAGCAGCGTAGGTTCAGAAGAGACCCAGTACTTC. Translated: CASSVGSEETQYF.

The chain carries TRBV30 and TRBJ2-5; 9 nucleotides line up with TRBD2. Losses at the gene ends were 4 bases for V and 4 bases for J; bases not matched to a gene: 7. Germline CDR1 and CDR2: GTSNPN and SVGIG (reference sequence). This CDR3 has 14 amino acids. CDR3 bases: TGTGCCTGGAAATTTGCGGGGGGGCGAGAGACCCAGTACTTC. Its protein product is CAWKFAGGRETQYF.

The chain employs TRBV5-4 and TRBJ2-1; D assignment may be TRBD1 or TRBD2 (5 bases each). V was cut by 5 bases and J by 8 bases, with 11 bases left in between. The CDR3 length is 12 residues. From germline, CDR1 is SGHNT and CDR2 YYREEE (reference sequence). The CDR3 region is CASSFGTHEQFF. CDR3 nucleotides: TGTGCCAGCAGTTTCGGGACCCATGAGCAGTTCTTC.

This clone was counted once. This chain uses TRBV5-1 with TRBJ1-1; the D gene is possibly TRBD1 (5 bases). Trimming stripped 1 base from V and 6 bases from J, with 10 bases between. This CDR3 spans 13 amino acids. The germline V gene has CDR1 SGHRS and CDR2 YFSETQ. In nucleotides, the CDR3 is TGCGCCAGCAGCTTGATCGTGGGGGCTGAAGCTTTCTTT. This translates into CASSLIVGAEAFF.

This clone came up a few times. J is TRBJ2-1 and V is TRBV28, with no clear D. The CDR3 has 13 residues. Trimming took 5 bases from V and 6 from J, leaving 11 bases between them. Looked up from germline, CDR1 is MDHEN and CDR2 is SYDVKM. CDR3 loop: CASSPESFNEQFF. Written as DNA, the CDR3 is TGTGCCAGCAGTCCGGAATCTTTCAATGAGCAGTTCTTC.

This chain links TRBV30 with TRBJ1-1; TRBD1 agrees at 7 bases. The germline gives CDR1 GTSNPN, CDR2 SVGIG (reference sequence). CDR3 size: 16 residues. The V and J ends lost 1 base and 0 bases, in that order; junction bases with no gene match: 8. CDR3 loop: CAWSARQGSMNTEAFF. DNA of the CDR3: TGTGCCTGGAGTGCTAGACAGGGCTCAATGAACACTGAAGCTTTCTTT.

This clone was counted once. The gene calls are TRBV14 and TRBJ2-5; D is undetermined. Per the germline V gene, CDR1 is SGHDN and CDR2 is FVKESK. Between the trimmed V and J ends, which lost 5 bases and 5 bases, there was a span of 9 bases. The CDR3 is made up of 12 amino acids. CDR3: CASSANRETQYF. The CDR3 bases are TGTGCCAGCAGCGCTAACCGGGAGACCCAGTACTTC.

As regards this clone: The junction does not match germline at one end; this may be a read error. The gene calls are TRBV7-7 and TRBJ2-5; tentatively, D is TRBD2 (6 bases). Per the germline V gene, CDR1 is SSHAT and CDR2 is FNYEAQ (reference sequence). This CDR3 has 15 residues. The CDR3 sequence: CASSFGVADQETQYF. The CDR3 nucleotides read TGTGCTAGCAGCTTTGGGGTAGCGGACCAAGAGACCCAGTACTTC.

The CDR3 loop reads CASSESPVLPQYF. CDR3 bases: TGTGCCAGCAGTGAATCCCCGGTGCTTCCGCAGTATTTT. The J gene is TRBJ2-3, the V gene TRBV2; D gene unclear. CDR1 and CDR2 (germline): SNHLY, FYNNEI. This CDR3 region has 13 residues. V was trimmed by 2 bases and J by 10 bases, leaving 13 bases between them.

A single count supports this clone. The rearrangement uses TRBV2 and TRBJ2-3; 8 bases map to TRBD1. V shed 6 bases and J 4 bases; nucleotides not matched to a gene: 9. Germline values: CDR1 SNHLY, CDR2 FYNNEI. The length of the CDR3 is 15 residues. CDR3 residues: CASRLTGGRADTQYF. CDR3 bases: TGTGCCAGCAGGTTAACAGGGGGTAGAGCAGATACGCAGTATTTT.

This sequence joins TRBV18 and TRBJ2-7; maybe TRBD1 (5 bases). The CDR3 is 13 amino acids. The ends were cut back, 4 bases at V and 4 bases at J, with 11 bases in the middle. Germline V gene lookup returns CDR1 KGHSH and CDR2 LQKENI. The CDR3 DNA is TGTGCCAGCTCACAGGGGTCCGTGTACGAGCAGTACTTC. Protein: CASSQGSVYEQYF.